What follows describes a single T cell receptor (beta chain). CDR3 length: 13 residues. Germline assignment: CDR1 SNHLY and CDR2 FYNNEI. The V and J ends lost 5 bases and 7 bases, in that order; junction bases with no gene match: 3. The data were taken from a study of blood T cell repertoires in COVID-19. Study background: Sites across the United States, Italy and Spain contributed samples from acute and convalescent COVID-19.

In the authors' workflow: The assay estimated nucleated cells by amplifying reference gene primers. Some clones are missing from TCRdb's copy, which holds only in-frame ones; the method was immunoSEQ multiplex PCR. V, J and clone size are those of that table, while D and trimming were read from the DNA. Here the sample spans tens of thousands of clones, approximately 84% being singletons. The sequencing sample was made of peripheral blood. The genes are TRBV2 and TRBJ1-3; 9 nucleotides align to TRBD1. The clonotype originates from a man aged 55 to 70 with COVID-19, enrolled during active disease. The CDR3 DNA reads TGTGCCAGCAGTCCGACAGGGGGGAACACCATATATTTT. The encoded protein is CASSPTGGNTIYF.